This TCR beta chain was recorded in a study of cytomegalovirus exposure and HLA in healthy donors (dated by TCRdb to 2016 to 2017). With regard to the full study: In an earlier analysis of around 540 of the donors, under 300 Gb of sequence data and some 100 million unique TCR beta sequences from some 170 million T cells were reported. Because of strong linkage in the cohort, 4 to 6 DR-DQ haplotypes were treated as single units for association and clustering. Rather than drawing on any new phenotypic data, the later analysis identified candidate immune exposures from TCR beta sequences and the way those sequences occurred across donors. An earlier analysis of approximately 580 of the donors used high-throughput TCR beta sequencing to judge whether each TCR beta V gene segment behaved as functional or pseudogenic. Every discovery cohort repertoire had been produced on one sequencing platform. The study profiled the T cell repertoires of more than 500 subjects by immunosequencing and related them to cytomegalovirus serostatus. Donor age, sex, ethnicity and CMV serostatus were collected together with the repertoire data. The number of typed donors differed by locus: roughly 629-640 for A, B, C, DRB1 and DQB1; some 500 for DQA1; about 600 for DPA1; and 400 to 480 for DPB1. Across some 400 genotyped donors of the cohort, an average of roughly 230,000 unique TCR beta nucleotide sequences per donor were sequenced, and 15% to 20% of those sequences were non-productive. The study aimed to test whether cataloging public T cell receptors could reveal signatures of past pathogen exposure. Among the roughly 380 genotyped donors, 81% belonged to the genetic ancestry cluster associated with self-reported Caucasian donors. Genome-wide SNP genotypes for about three fifths of the roughly 700 donors were used in a later genetic analysis, which treated that subset as a discovery cohort. Besides the first cohort of around 700 subjects, a separate validation cohort made up of around 120 different subjects was used. To study patterns of TCR occurrence, a later analysis re-analyzed previously published TCR beta repertoires from around 700 donors and added high-resolution HLA genotyping. Around 330 gigabases of sequencing data and around 80 million unique TCR sequences made up an early release that covered approximately 620 HLA-typed donors. Both class I and class II loci were covered by HLA typing, at four-digit resolution. High-throughput TCR immunosequencing, statistical association of individual TCRs with disease status, and machine learning were combined to predict cytomegalovirus infection status. Here is what the overall study found, with its caveats: In a later analysis, most CMV-associated TCR beta chains were found to appear HLA-restricted, with HLA associations seemingly driven largely by CMV exposure. In a later analysis, TCR association rates were found to vary across HLA loci, with the most associated TCRs seen for DRB1 alleles and the fewest for HLA-C alleles. The study gave a list of 150 to 200 TCR beta chains associated with cytomegalovirus. While some public TCRs were present in many individuals, most TCR sequences turned up only very rarely across donors. In a later analysis, HLA-associated TCR beta chains were found to be more clonally expanded and to have lower generation probabilities than equally common non-associated chains. In vitro tests confirmed that a few of the cytomegalovirus-associated TCR beta chains recognize cytomegalovirus antigens. Compared with the roughly 700-donor mean, donors in an Asian-associated ancestry cluster had fewer N-insertions in productive TCRs, according to a later genetic analysis. A further reported finding was that TCR beta sequences accurately predicted the HLA-A and HLA-B alleles for most subjects in the first cohort. Because counts were too low, roughly 16 rarely observed V segments, including chromosome 9 orphons, were left out of the earlier analysis of 500 to 650 of the donors. Correlated functional status among segregating V segments might reflect linkage disequilibrium, but an unknown experimental factor could not be ruled out. Because HLA typing was missing for some donors at each locus, association tests included only the typed subset. Assigning TCR associations to individual alleles was difficult when HLA alleles, especially DR and DQ, strongly co-occurred. Cytomegalovirus status was reported to be diagnosed by the classifier with high specificity and sensitivity in both the original and validation cohorts. In an earlier analysis of 450 to 750 of the donors, most TCR beta V segments appeared in productive rearrangements about 87% or about 30% of the time, broadly matching IMGT annotations. Several of the top co-occurrence clusters appeared to be linked to parvovirus B19, influenza, CMV and Epstein-Barr virus, according to a later analysis. It was suggested by the authors that the approach could potentially be generalized to other disease states and immunological phenotypes. Because the 87-base-pair reads could not distinguish some IMGT-functional V segments, including TRBV6-2 and TRBV6-3, those segments were excluded. A group of highly shared sequence variants was considered likely to be a technical artifact of the sequencing pipeline. The only immune exposure information available for the cohort was CMV serostatus. Only TCR beta chains were sequenced in this cohort, and the absence of alpha or paired-chain data limited detectable features. At a false discovery rate of 0.05, a later analysis linked 15,000 to 20,000 TCR beta sequences to specific HLA alleles. An association between a missense DCLRE1C variant and V-gene and J-gene trimming of TCR beta chains was found in a later genetic analysis and replicated in an independent cohort. The presence/absence analyses assumed that sequencing depth was roughly uniform across donors, and that assumption may not be true.

To note about this clone: The clone's antigen remains unknown. No base quality information exists; no much larger clone differs at one position.

Libraries were made using the immunoSEQ multiplex PCR assay. For the multiplex PCR, a mixture combining 60 forward primers for TCR Vbeta segments and 13 reverse primers for TCR Jbeta segments was used. Amplification of the CDR3 region of rearranged TCR beta genes was performed with a multiplex PCR assay on genomic DNA. On the Illumina HiSeq System, the amplified TCR beta libraries were sequenced as 87-base-pair reads. The study's own analysis went as follows. A later analysis counted about 80 million unique TCR beta chains across the 700 or so repertoires, and some 11 million of these chains were shared by at least two donors. A nearest-neighbor algorithm error-corrected the raw reads and collapsed the reads into unique sequences, merging closely related sequences to remove PCR and sequencing errors. CDR3 sequences were aligned to IMGT reference sequences to assign V, D and J gene segments. For a sequence to be retained, a match of at least six nucleotides was required to both a V gene segment and a J gene segment. A rearrangement counted as productive if the CDR3 had no stop codons and remained in frame with V and J, and every other rearrangement counted as non-productive. Following IMGT convention, CDR3 was defined as the stretch from the second conserved V-encoded cysteine up to the conserved J-encoded phenylalanine. The earlier analysis of 500 to 750 of the donors excluded any sequence lacking an unambiguous match to a single V gene segment. In an earlier analysis of approximately 590 of the donors, V segments were called functional above 56.7% productive rearrangements and were called segregating when the between-donor standard deviation exceeded 5%. A statistical classification framework was built to diagnose cytomegalovirus status from the catalog of TCR beta chain sequences. V and J gene assignment, in a later analysis, came from comparing TCR nucleotide sequences with IMGT/GENE-DB human TR gene sequences. The TCRdist pipeline was used in a later analysis to assign CDR3 sequences and most-parsimonious VDJ recombination scenarios. In a later analysis, each TCR beta chain was defined by its CDR3 amino acid sequence together with its V-gene family, and reads without a unique V-gene family were excluded. As a way to deal with suspected cross-contamination and a sequencing artifact, a later analysis dropped hundreds of nucleotide sequences that were highly shared and had low generation probability. In a later analysis, a clonal expansion index for each public chain was calculated from normalized within-repertoire ranks of inferred template counts. In a later analysis, generation probabilities were computed with a VDJ recombination model fitted to out-of-frame rearrangements, and the resulting probabilities were checked against IGoR. Hypergeometric tests were used in a later analysis to score TCR-TCR, TCR-HLA and TCR-CMV co-occurrence, with a repertoire-size bias correction applied to the TCR pairs. A later analysis estimated false discovery rates by permuting HLA or CMV assignments 20 times. A later analysis grouped co-occurring TCRs with DBSCAN, adding TCRdist sequence similarity when clustering within HLA-allele-positive subsets. Repertoires with fewer than 30,000 or more than 120,000 public chains were left out of co-occurrence clustering, as were a handful of repertoires with anomalous nucleotide sharing. In its TCRdb copy, this immuneACCESS table keeps in-frame sequences only and misses some clones. Where compared with another copy, unresolved V genes explain less than half of these, and the others have no known cause. For V, J and clone size, that table is used; D and trimming come from the DNA. The sample table shows approximately 90,000 clones, and about 75% are seen once. Of the sample, 4.9% is held by the ten largest clones.

The cohort comprised around 700 healthy bone marrow donors. Cohort members were all nominally healthy when sampled, although unrecorded immune exposures were likely present. The donor tested CMV seronegative, placing the donor among the roughly 340 seronegative members of the cohort. Every donor gave a peripheral blood sample, and the peripheral blood mononuclear cells from that sample were used for TCR beta sequencing. Genomic DNA extraction from the blood cell samples was performed with the Qiagen DNeasy Blood Extraction Kit. As encoded in the germline V gene (reference sequence), CDR1 is MNHNY while CDR2 is SVGAGI. V and J are truncated by 4 bases and 0 bases respectively, leaving an intervening sequence of 10 bases. The CDR3 spans 15 residues, from the cysteine through the phenylalanine. The kept DNA is CDR3 alone, 45 bases in frame from the first base.

Material for sequencing was PBMCs. The clonotype originates from a middle-aged woman in good health and CMV-seronegative. This receptor chain uses TRBV6-6 and TRBJ1-3; 5 matching bases give a weak D call of TRBD1. The DNA reads as follows: TGTGCCAGCAGTTTTACAGGAGCCTCTGGAAACACCATATATTTT. The translation is CASSFTGASGNTIYF.